This is a list of T cell receptor beta chains from one sample in a study. TCRdb analysed the RT-PCR reads with MiXCR anew, one entry per CDR3 protein. Among hundreds of thousands of distinct CDR3 sequences listed, 14% were seen once. Sequenced material: memory CD4+ T cells from blood. These TCRs come from a female donor in good health, serving as a healthy control. CDR3s include the opening cysteine and the closing phenylalanine or tryptophan. Each record gives: V gene, D gene, clone size, CDR3 protein. The D gene is left open where the match is weak. Expanded clones get a size class; other rows say once, few or many, or leave the size out.

TRBV20-1 - - CSASRQTTYGYTF
TRBV20-1 TRBD2 - CSAWTSGSAFLRTDTQYF
TRBV5-1 - - CASSLPEGEKLFF
TRBV5-4 - - CASTRFGYQETQYF
TRBV4-2 - many CASSPGREDTQYF
TRBV4-3 - - CASSQGAGIFSGNTIYF
TRBV5-1 - few CASSLEGWGNQPQHF
TRBV7-2 - few CASRPPAGPYGYTF
TRBV4-3 TRBD2 - CASSQGGRAGETQYF
TRBV5-6 - - CASTSMGGFNTEAFF
TRBV28 - - CASSSTDRLYGYTF
TRBV7-8 - - CASSSPLGVTDTQYF
TRBV6-1 - few CASSVLYVSYEQYF
TRBV12-3/TRBV12-4 - few CASSLAAWGTEAFF
TRBV7-2 - - CASRLKNTGELFF
TRBV7-9 - few CASSLGSSLLLTQYF
TRBV2 - - CASSPPAYTGELFF
TRBV6-2/TRBV6-3 - few CASSLLDWGQETQYF
TRBV29-1 TRBD1 many CSGTGQGVEETQYF
TRBV20-1 TRBD1 many CSGTRDRLHNGYTF
TRBV9 - - CASSVAVWDVNTEAFF
TRBV20-1 - - CSARLQGPNGELFF
TRBV5-1 TRBD1 many CASNRGTTGELFF
TRBV6-6 - - CASNTLNTEAFF
TRBV6-1 TRBD1 many CASTGGWDRGLYEQYF
TRBV5-5 - many CASSLAGGPYGYTF
TRBV5-1 TRBD1 few CASSIRTGRSTDTQYF
TRBV7-2 TRBD1 few CASRRQGGQETQYF
TRBV20-1 TRBD1 many CSATSRDRRETEAFF
TRBV12-3/TRBV12-4 - few CASSLSGVSYGYTF
TRBV6-5 - - CASSYSVGGRLTEAFF
TRBV9 TRBD1 few CASTPTGAINQPQHF
TRBV10-3 - - CAISRDPLGNQPQHF
TRBV7-9 - - CASSLARGTDYNEQFF
TRBV12-3/TRBV12-4 TRBD1 - CARSLGQSISGNTIYF
TRBV24-1 TRBD2 few CATRRAGETGELFF
TRBV6-2/TRBV6-3 - - CASSNPSRETQYF
TRBV10-3 - many CAISDGTAYEQYF
TRBV28 TRBD2 few CASSLLSGRDAYNEQFF
TRBV5-6 TRBD1 few CASSLLTGRSTDTQYF
TRBV7-2 TRBD2 - CASSPRSGGRTDTQYF
TRBV12-3/TRBV12-4 TRBD1 few CASTSTGDGEKLFF
TRBV3-1 - few CASSQGRTLVHGYTF
TRBV7-3 - - CASSLNPAPNTGELFF
TRBV28 - few CASTLVASRGDGYTF